Listed here are 23 T cell receptor beta chains from one sample, sequenced in a study of blood T cell repertoires in COVID-19. Profiling relied on immunoSEQ multiplex PCR, and the TCRdb table lists in-frame clones only, not all of them. There are roughly 13,000 clones in the sample; less than 90% occur only once, and about 17% lies in the top ten. Sequenced: peripheral blood. These TCRs come from a man aged 35-49 years with active or convalescent COVID-19.

This chain links TRBV7-8 with TRBJ2-3, with D possibly matching TRBD2 (5 bases). CDR3 length: 14 amino acids. CDR1 is SGHVS, CDR2 FQNEAQ, per germline. Trimming removed 1 base at V and 1 base at J, with 6 bases between. The CDR3 reads CASSLGRGTDTQYF. The CDR3 DNA reads as TGTGCCAGCAGCTTAGGGCGGGGCACAGATACGCAGTATTTT.

The rearrangement links TRBV11-2 to TRBJ2-4; D unclear. Germline CDR1 and CDR2: SGHAT and FQNNGV. With 6 bases removed from V and 0 bases from J, the gap between germline ends came to 6 bases. The CDR3 length is 13 residues. The CDR3 loop is CASRPIAKNIQYF. The CDR3 coding sequence is TGTGCCAGCAGGCCTATAGCCAAAAACATTCAGTACTTC.

The chain uses TRBV28 and TRBJ1-4; D possibly corresponds to TRBD1 (6 bases). Germline V gene lookup returns CDR1 MDHEN and CDR2 SYDVKM. This CDR3 spans 15 amino acids. The germline V and J ends were trimmed by 3 bases and 0 bases, with 8 bases remaining between them. CDR3 bases: TGTGCCAGCAGTTTGGACAGCTCAACTAATGAAAAACTGTTTTTT. This codes for CASSLDSSTNEKLFF.

J is TRBJ1-1 and V is TRBV18; D is ambiguous. The V gene lost 3 bases and the J gene lost 0 bases, with 11 bases spanning the gap. The CDR3 length is 15 residues. The germline gives CDR1 KGHSH, CDR2 LQKENI. The DNA for the CDR3 is TGTGCCAGCTCACCGTCCGCCGGGTTGAACACTGAAGCTTTCTTT. As protein: CASSPSAGLNTEAFF.

J is TRBJ1-1 and V is TRBV5-4; maybe TRBD1 (6 bases). The V end lost 0 bases, the J end lost 2 bases, and 17 bases lay between the germline ends. CDR1 is SGHNT, CDR2 YYREEE, per germline (reference sequence). This CDR3 comprises 17 residues. The chain's CDR3 is CASSLEDGQPENTEAFF. The CDR3 DNA reads TGTGCCAGCAGCTTGGAGGACGGACAGCCGGAAAACACTGAAGCTTTCTTT.

The J gene is TRBJ1-2, the V gene TRBV6-6, with 9 bases identical to TRBD1. Germline CDR1 and CDR2: MNHNY and SVGAGI (reference sequence). This CDR3 spans 15 amino acids. V lost 5 bases, J lost 4 bases, and 8 bases stayed unmatched. For the CDR3, the DNA is TGTGCCAGCAGTGATAACAGGGGGCTGGGCTATGGCTACACCTTC. Translation: CASSDNRGLGYGYTF.

The chain carries TRBV2 and TRBJ1-1, with 7 bases lining up with TRBD1. Germline-derived CDR1 and CDR2 are SNHLY and FYNNEI. CDR3 length equals 13 residues. Trimming at V came to 8 bases and at J to 1 base, leaving 4 bases not matched to a gene. The CDR3 region is CASFDRANTEAFF. The CDR3 coding sequence is TGTGCCAGCTTCGACAGGGCGAACACTGAAGCTTTCTTT.

By share, this clone ranks as medium-sized (0.01 to 0.1%). The chain employs TRBV5-1 and TRBJ1-2; D is possibly TRBD1 (5 bases). Deletions cut 0 bases from V and 4 bases from J, with 13 bases between. The CDR3 has 15 residues. Per germline, CDR1 SGHRS and CDR2 YFSETQ. The CDR3: CASSLGAGRGYGYTF. The DNA for the CDR3 is TGCGCCAGCAGCTTGGGGGCAGGGCGAGGCTATGGCTACACCTTC.

The chain has TRBV7-9 and TRBJ1-3; 7 bases are shared with TRBD1. With V trimmed by 3 bases and J by 4 bases, 18 bases remained unmatched. Germline CDR1 SEHNR, CDR2 FQNEAQ (reference sequence). The CDR3 loop spans 19 amino acids. CDR3 coding DNA: TGTGCCAGCAGCTTGGCCGATCCCAGACAGGGAGCGGTGGGAAACACCATATATTTT. This encodes CASSLADPRQGAVGNTIYF.

The chain is built from TRBV11-2 and TRBJ1-3; the match to TRBD1 covers 8 bases. Trimming took 6 bases from V and 2 from J; bases not matched to a gene: 3. Germline assignment: CDR1 SGHAT and CDR2 FQNNGV. CDR3 length equals 14 residues. This CDR3 is CASSLDRAGNTIYF. Here the CDR3 DNA reads TGTGCCAGCAGTTTGGACAGGGCTGGAAACACCATATATTTT.

The genes are TRBV3-1 (or the pseudogene TRBV3-2) and TRBJ1-4; D is unclear. V was shortened by 1 base and J by 7 bases, with 16 bases between the two germline ends. The CDR3 sequence is 16 residues long. In germline, CDR1 is LGHDT, CDR2 YNNKEL (reference sequence). The CDR3, as DNA: TGTGCCAGCAGCCAAGGCGCGGGATCCGGGCGTGAAAAACTGTTTTTT. Translation gives CASSQGAGSGREKLFF.

The chain combines TRBV2 with TRBJ1-2; no reliable D call. Trimming cost V 1 base and J 4 bases, with 7 bases left between them. Germline V gene sequence: CDR1 SNHLY, CDR2 FYNNEI. This CDR3 comprises 13 residues. The CDR3: CASSEDRLYGYTF. The CDR3, as DNA: TGTGCCAGCAGTGAAGACCGACTCTATGGCTACACCTTC. The full variable domain, rest sourced from reference TRBV2 and TRBJ1-2, is EPEVTQTPSHQVTQMGQEVILRCVPISNHLYFYWYRQILGQKVEFLVSFYNNEISEKSEIFDDQFSVERPDGSNFTLKIRSTKLEDSAMYFCASSEDRLYGYTFGSGTRLTVV.

The genes are TRBV7-2 and TRBJ2-2; perhaps TRBD2 as D (6 bases). This CDR3 has 15 residues. V was clipped by 6 bases and J by 6 bases, with 17 bases between them. Germline V gene sequence: CDR1 SGHTA, CDR2 FQGNSA. CDR3 residues: CASRGGTAGSGELFF. In nucleotides, the CDR3 is TGTGCCAGCAGGGGGGGAACCGCGGGGTCCGGGGAGCTGTTTTTT.

The J gene is TRBJ1-1, the V gene TRBV9, with TRBD1 as a possible D gene (6 bases). The CDR3 covers 17 residues. Germline V lookup: CDR1 SGDLS, CDR2 YYNGEE. V was clipped by 3 bases and J by 1 base, with 19 bases between them. The CDR3 spells CASSDNRAAVENTEAFF. The CDR3 bases are TGTGCCAGCAGCGATAACAGGGCGGCGGTGGAGAACACTGAAGCTTTCTTT.

The CDR3, as DNA: TGTGCCAGCAGTGAGGAAAAGGGGGTTGAGACCCAGTACTTC. This gives the protein CASSEEKGVETQYF. This chain links TRBV25-1 with TRBJ2-5; a weak D match, TRBD1 (6 bases). Trimming cost V 3 bases and J 5 bases, with 13 bases left between them. CDR3 length equals 14 residues. Germline V gives CDR1 MGHDK, CDR2 SYGVNS. Looking up the rest from reference TRBV25-1 and TRBJ2-5 gives the full variable domain: EADIYQTPRYLVIGTGKKITLECSQTMGHDKMYWYQQDPGMELHLIHYSYGVNSTEKGDLSSESTVSRIRTEHFPLTLESARPSHTSQYLCASSEEKGVETQYFGPGTRLLVL.

V usage is TRBV28 and J usage is TRBJ1-5, with D unresolved. The V and J ends lost 2 bases and 5 bases respectively, with 10 bases between them. This CDR3 has 14 amino acids. The germline gives CDR1 MDHEN, CDR2 SYDVKM. The CDR3 protein is CASSLPGRDQPQHF. CDR3 DNA: TGTGCCAGCAGTTTACCCGGGCGGGATCAGCCCCAGCATTTT.

The gene calls are TRBV3-1 (or the pseudogene TRBV3-2) and TRBJ1-2; D is unresolved. CDR1 LGHDT and CDR2 YNNKEL come from the germline V gene (reference sequence). The CDR3 has 17 residues. With 4 bases removed from V and 1 base from J, the gap between germline ends came to 19 bases. The CDR3 DNA is TGTGCCAGCAGCCCCGGGCCGCATAAGGAGGATAACTATGGCTACACCTTC. Protein product: CASSPGPHKEDNYGYTF.

This clone was observed once. The rearrangement links TRBV7-6 to TRBJ2-1; TRBD2 is a possible D gene (6 bases). This CDR3 has 14 residues. Germline V gene lookup returns CDR1 SGHVS and CDR2 FNYEAQ. The V end was cut by 3 bases, the J end by 7 bases, with 13 bases between. CDR3: CASSFSAGGNEQFF. In nucleotides, the CDR3 is TGTGCCAGCAGCTTCTCTGCTGGGGGGAATGAGCAGTTCTTC.

This clone was detected a few times. This chain uses TRBV21-1 with TRBJ1-5. TRBV21-1 is termed a pseudogene. The CDR3 covers 15 residues. The CDR3 DNA follows: TGTGCCAGCAGCAAAGGGGGGGTTGCGGGGCAGCCCCAGCATTTT. Residues: CASSKGGVAGQPQHF.

This clone was detected a few times. This chain connects TRBV6-5 to TRBJ2-3; 7 bases agree with TRBD1. Losses at the gene ends were 4 bases for V and 2 bases for J; bases not matched to a gene: 6. The CDR3 contains 15 residues. Germline values: CDR1 MNHEY, CDR2 SVGAGI. The CDR3 DNA reads as TGTGCCAGCAGTTTGGAAGGGGGCTACACAGATACGCAGTATTTT. Translation gives CASSLEGGYTDTQYF.

The chain uses TRBV27 and TRBJ2-7, with 9 bases lining up with TRBD2. The germline gives CDR1 MNHEY, CDR2 SMNVEV (reference sequence). CDR3 length: 14 residues. The trim removed 5 bases at V and 5 bases at J, leaving 7 bases unmatched. The CDR3 nucleotides read TGTGCCAGCAGTGTGTTTAGCGGGGGAGACGAGCAGTACTTC. Translation: CASSVFSGGDEQYF.

The V gene is TRBV2, the J gene TRBJ2-3, with 15 bases that match TRBD2. The CDR3 is 16 amino acids. Trimming removed 4 bases from V and 7 bases from J; junction bases left unmatched: 6. Per the germline V gene, CDR1 is SNHLY and CDR2 is FYNNEI. The CDR3 DNA reads TGTGCCAGCAGTGGAGGACTAGCGGGGGGGTTGTATACGCAGTATTTT. Translated: CASSGGLAGGLYTQYF. Full variable domain (rest looked up from reference TRBV2 and TRBJ2-3): EPEVTQTPSHQVTQMGQEVILRCVPISNHLYFYWYRQILGQKVEFLVSFYNNEISEKSEIFDDQFSVERPDGSNFTLKIRSTKLEDSAMYFCASSGGLAGGLYTQYFGPGTRLTVL.

The gene calls are TRBV12-3 or TRBV12-4 and TRBJ1-1; possibly TRBD1 for D (5 bases). Trimming pared 0 bases from V and 8 bases from J, leaving 10 bases between. The CDR3 loop spans 13 amino acids. CDR3 amino acids: CASSLAQEGEAFF. The CDR3 nucleotides read TGTGCCAGCAGTTTAGCACAGGAGGGGGAAGCTTTCTTT.